This entry features one TCR beta chain sequence. The CDR3 is 14 amino acids. The V gene's germline CDR1 is LGHNT and CDR2 FRNRAP. Trimming took 1 base from V and 4 from J, leaving 8 bases between them. TCRdb's copy holds only in-frame clones and misses some; the assay was immunoSEQ multiplex PCR. The sample has around 50,000 clones, around 90% seen once; the top ten hold roughly 3.9%. This sample is part of a study of technical replicates of blood from a handful of donors. The sample taken for sequencing was PBMCs. The TCR was taken from a human donor in good health. Some clones in this sample may be carry-over from other donors' samples. The gene calls are TRBV12-5 and TRBJ1-5; no clear D gene. The CDR3 DNA sequence: TGTGCTAGTGGTTTGGGAGGCCCGAATCAGCCCCAGCATTTT. Translation gives CASGLGGPNQPQHF.